This T cell receptor beta chain comes out of a study of blood T cell repertoires in COVID-19. In the study overall: From the United States, Italy and Spain came samples of acute and convalescent COVID-19. PBMCs, B-cell-depleted T cells, or T cells were the source of the cDNA or gDNA that made up the material.

This CDR3 is built from 14 residues. The V and J ends lost 8 bases and 2 bases, in that order; junction bases with no gene match: 8. CDR1 and CDR2 from the germline V gene are SGHAT and FQDESV (reference sequence). Authors' methods: It was from reference gene primer amplification that nucleated cell counts were estimated. Clones were sequenced by immunoSEQ multiplex PCR, and TCRdb holds only the in-frame ones, with some missing. The V and J calls and clone size come from that table; D and trimming were worked out from the DNA. The sample yields 200,000 to 250,000 clones, about 85% seen once. The rearrangement uses TRBV11-1 and TRBJ2-7, with 8 bases aligning to TRBD2. The sequence derives from a woman aged 18-29 years who had recovered from COVID-19. Source material: peripheral blood. The CDR3 region is CASRRELAAYEQYF. CDR3 nucleotide sequence: TGTGCCAGCCGGAGGGAACTAGCGGCCTACGAGCAGTACTTC.